Below, 9 T cell receptor beta chains from the same sample are listed, as sequenced in a study of blood T cell repertoires in COVID-19. Libraries were prepared by immunoSEQ multiplex PCR; TCRdb keeps only in-frame clonotypes and omits some of them. This sample yields about 130,000 clones, of which approximately 85% are seen a single time; approximately 4.3% belongs to the top ten. The specimen sequenced was peripheral blood. The receptors shown here come from a human donor in a cohort sampled during active COVID-19.

V usage is TRBV6-6 and J usage is TRBJ1-2; no clear D gene. Germline V gene data show CDR1 as MNHNY and CDR2 as SVGAGI (reference sequence). CDR3 length: 13 amino acids. V was cut by 6 bases and J by 2 bases, with 10 bases left in between. The CDR3 sequence: CASSPGKNYGYTF. In DNA form, the CDR3 reads TGTGCCAGCAGCCCGGGGAAGAACTATGGCTACACCTTC.

CDR3 coding DNA: TGTGCCAGCAGCGGGACAGGGGGCGAAGACTATGGCTACACCTTC. Protein sequence: CASSGTGGEDYGYTF. V usage is TRBV9 and J usage is TRBJ1-2; 11 bases line up with TRBD1. CDR1 SGDLS and CDR2 YYNGEE come from the germline V gene. The CDR3 length is 15 residues. Trimming at V came to 3 bases and at J to 3 bases, leaving 4 bases not matched to a gene.

The V and J genes are TRBV9 and TRBJ2-7; 10 bases align to TRBD2. There are 15 residues in the CDR3. Germline-derived CDR1 and CDR2 are SGDLS and YYNGEE. V shed 4 bases and J 4 bases; nucleotides not matched to a gene: 8. The CDR3 loop reads CASSMWASGGYEQYF. The DNA of the CDR3 is TGTGCCAGCAGCATGTGGGCTAGCGGGGGATACGAGCAGTACTTC.

The V gene is TRBV7-9, the J gene TRBJ2-3, with 7 positions matching TRBD2. The CDR3 covers 16 residues. Germline CDR1 SEHNR, CDR2 FQNEAQ (reference sequence). With V trimmed by 0 bases and J by 5 bases, 8 bases remained unmatched. The CDR3 DNA reads as TGTGCCAGCAGCTTAGCTTCGGGCGGGAGCGAAGATACGCAGTATTTT. The encoded protein is CASSLASGGSEDTQYF. Variable domain in full (rest from reference TRBV7-9 and TRBJ2-3): DTGVSQNPRHKITKRGQNVTFRCDPISEHNRLYWYRQTLGQGPEFLTYFQNEAQLEKSRLLSDRFSAERPKGSFSTLEIQRTEQGDSAMYLCASSLASGGSEDTQYFGPGTRLTVL.

There are many counts of this clone. In the same sample, other DNA sequences code for this CDR3. V and J are TRBV19 and TRBJ1-1; D is ambiguous. The V gene lost 4 bases and the J gene lost 2 bases, with 5 bases spanning the gap. The CDR3 runs 12 residues. Germline values: CDR1 LNHDA, CDR2 SQIVND (reference sequence). The CDR3 is CASSRQNTEAFF. CDR3 coding DNA: TGTGCCAGTAGTAGACAAAACACTGAAGCTTTCTTT.

V and J are TRBV7-3 and TRBJ2-5; TRBD1 matches 8 bases. The V gene's germline CDR1 is SGHTA and CDR2 FQGTGA. The CDR3 extends over 16 amino acids. Trimming cost V 5 bases and J 4 bases; bases outside gene matches: 12. CDR3 region: CASSPGQGAAPETQYF. CDR3 DNA: TGTGCCAGCAGCCCCGGACAGGGCGCCGCCCCAGAGACCCAGTACTTC.

The gene calls are TRBV18 and TRBJ1-2, with D possibly matching TRBD1 (5 bases). V was trimmed by 6 bases and J by 8 bases, leaving 13 bases between them. This CDR3 region has 12 residues. From germline, CDR1 is KGHSH and CDR2 LQKENI. DNA for the CDR3: TGTGCCAGCTCGCACCCAGGGTTGGGCTACACCTTC. Residues: CASSHPGLGYTF.

The V and J genes are TRBV24-1 and TRBJ1-1; possible D gene TRBD1, 5 bases. V was cut by 5 bases and J by 4 bases, with 13 bases left in between. CDR1 and CDR2 from the germline V gene are KGHDR and SFDVKD. The CDR3 is made up of 14 amino acids. CDR3 nucleotides: TGTGCCACCAGTGGCCCCGGGGGGGGCACTGAAGCTTTCTTT. This sequence encodes CATSGPGGGTEAFF.

The chain joins TRBV27 to TRBJ1-2; D is unclear. Deletions cut 5 bases from V and 5 bases from J, with 15 bases between. This CDR3 contains 14 residues. Germline loops: CDR1 MNHEY, CDR2 SMNVEV (reference sequence). CDR3 nucleotide sequence: TGTGCCAGCAGTCCCACTCATCCCCTATATGGCTACACCTTC. This translates into CASSPTHPLYGYTF.